This is a list of T cell receptor beta chains from one sample in a study of Ad26.COV2.S vaccination and SARS-CoV-2 variants. Profiled with immunoSEQ multiplex PCR; TCRdb holds only in-frame clones, not every one. The sample contains around 370,000 clones, approximately 81% of which appear only once. The sample in question was peripheral blood, obtained in a trial of Ad26.COV2.S vaccine versus placebo. The receptors were gathered from a person between 18 and 60 years old who received the Ad26.COV2.S COVID-19 vaccine or a placebo. The CDR3 runs from the conserved cysteine through the conserved F or W. The D gene is left open where the match is weak. Only part of the rows carry a size: once, few, many, or a class if the clone is expanded.

d_call clone_size j_call v_call cdr3_nt cdr3_aa
NA NA TRBJ2-3 TRBV4-3 TGCGCCAGCAGCCAAGAGGGAAGTTATGCGGATACGCAGTATTTT CASSQEGSYADTQYF
NA NA TRBJ1-4 TRBV6-1 TGTGCCAGCAGTGAATGGAATAACAGGGAGGATGAAAAACTGTTTTTT CASSEWNNREDEKLFF
NA NA TRBJ1-6 TRBV2 TGTGCCAGCAGGCGTTTGGAGTTGAATTCACCCCTCCACTTT CASRRLELNSPLHF
NA NA TRBJ2-1 TRBV11-2 TGTGCCAGCAGCTCTCCCAATGAGCAGTTCTTC CASSSPNEQFF
NA NA TRBJ2-5 TRBV11-2 TGTGCCAGCAGCTTAGAGCTTGGGAACGGAGAGACCCAGTACTTC CASSLELGNGETQYF
NA NA TRBJ1-5 TRBV30 TGTGCCTGGAGCCCAAGGGCGGCTCAGCCCCAGCATTTT CAWSPRAAQPQHF
NA once TRBJ2-2 TRBV3-1/TRBV3-2 TGTGCCAGCAGCCAAGATGGAGGGACGGGCAACGACGGGGAGCTGTTTTTT CASSQDGGTGNDGELFF
NA NA TRBJ2-3 TRBV29-1 TGCAGCGTTGAAGGTGCCTACATTCCAGATACGCAGTATTTT CSVEGAYIPDTQYF
NA NA TRBJ2-5 TRBV5-1 TGCGCCAGTCGGACATCGGGCCAAGAGACCCAGTACTTC CASRTSGQETQYF
NA NA TRBJ1-3 TRBV9 TGTGCCAGCAGCGTAGAGCCAGGGAGGGGAAACACCATATATTTT CASSVEPGRGNTIYF
NA NA TRBJ2-7 TRBV5-1 TGCGCCAGCAGCTTGGCCCCTGGCTACGAGCAGTACTTC CASSLAPGYEQYF
NA NA TRBJ2-1 TRBV19 TGTGCCAGTAGTAAGTGGGGGTCTTACAATGAGCAGTTCTTC CASSKWGSYNEQFF
NA few TRBJ1-3 TRBV19 TGTGCCAGTACATACTACAGAAGCTCTGGAAACACCATATATTTT CASTYYRSSGNTIYF
TRBD1 NA TRBJ2-7 TRBV19 TGTGCCAGTAGTCCGAGGGGACAGTTAGTTTACGAGCAGTACTTC CASSPRGQLVYEQYF
TRBD1 NA TRBJ2-7 TRBV18 TGTGCCAGCTCACCAGGGGCGTTTGGGACAGTCTCCTACGAGCAGTACTTC CASSPGAFGTVSYEQYF
TRBD1 NA TRBJ2-7 TRBV29-1 TGCAGCGGGGGACAGGGGGCTTTCCTCTACGAGCAGTACTTC CSGGQGAFLYEQYF
NA NA TRBJ1-5 TRBV27 TGTGCCAGCAGTTTCGACTCTAATAGCAATCAGCCCCAGCATTTT CASSFDSNSNQPQHF
TRBD1 NA TRBJ2-2 TRBV2 TGTGCCAGCAGTGAAGTAGGGACAGGGGGTAGAACTGGGGAGCTGTTTTTT CASSEVGTGGRTGELFF
TRBD1 NA TRBJ1-6 TRBV4-3 TGCGCCAGCAGCCGCTTGACAGGGGGCAATTCACCCCTCCACTTT CASSRLTGGNSPLHF
NA NA TRBJ1-2 TRBV28 TGTGCCAGCAGTTTCTCCCGCGCTGGCTACACCTTC CASSFSRAGYTF
TRBD2 once TRBJ2-2 TRBV5-1 TGCGCCAGCAGTCCCCTTACGGGGGGGAACACCGGGGAGCTGTTTTTT CASSPLTGGNTGELFF
NA NA TRBJ2-1 TRBV18 TGTGCCAGCTCACCGGGATGGGACCGCGATGAGCAGTTCTTC CASSPGWDRDEQFF
NA NA TRBJ2-1 TRBV6-5 TGTGCCAGCAGTTACTCAGGCAGGGGATTGAATGAGCAGTTCTTC CASSYSGRGLNEQFF